Listed below are T cell receptor beta chains from one sample, sequenced in a study of T cell repertoires in cytomegalovirus infection. TCRdb analysed the reads with MiXCR anew, one entry per CDR3 protein. This repertoire shows roughly 500,000 distinct CDR3 sequences, approximately 11% found once; its top ten account for roughly 10%. The sample was PBMCs. The receptors here all came from a human donor in good health (CMV status not recorded). Some clones in this sample may be carry-over from other donors' samples. CDR3s include the opening cysteine and the closing phenylalanine or tryptophan. The order of the fields is D gene, V gene, clone size, J gene, CDR3 protein, CDR3 DNA. A D gene is named only where the DNA matches it firmly. Clone size appears in some rows only: once, few, many, or a class for an expanded clone.

d_gene: -; v_gene: TRBV3-1; abundance: -; j_gene: TRBJ1-2; CDR3aa: CASSQNGVYGYTF; CDR3nt: TGTGCCAGCAGCCAGAACGGCGTCTATGGCTACACCTTC
d_gene: -; v_gene: TRBV28; abundance: many; j_gene: TRBJ2-1; CDR3aa: CASSTPAGGARNEQFF; CDR3nt: TGTGCCAGCAGCACCCCGGCTGGGGGAGCGAGGAATGAGCAGTTCTTC
d_gene: -; v_gene: TRBV12-3/TRBV12-4; abundance: few; j_gene: TRBJ1-4; CDR3aa: CASSMAGQGVEKLFF; CDR3nt: TGTGCCAGCAGCATGGCGGGGCAGGGTGTTGAAAAACTGTTTTTT
d_gene: TRBD1; v_gene: TRBV7-9; abundance: many; j_gene: TRBJ2-2; CDR3aa: CASSLYPRDRNTGELFF; CDR3nt: TGTGCCAGCAGCTTATACCCCCGGGACAGAAACACCGGGGAGCTGTTTTTT
d_gene: -; v_gene: TRBV23-1; abundance: few; j_gene: TRBJ1-5; CDR3aa: CASSQLKHGNQPQHF; CDR3nt: TGCGCCAGCAGTCAATTAAAACACGGGAATCAGCCCCAGCATTTT
d_gene: TRBD1; v_gene: TRBV5-6; abundance: -; j_gene: TRBJ1-5; CDR3aa: CASSRTGTGQQPQHF; CDR3nt: TGTGCCAGCAGTCGAACAGGGACAGGGCAACAGCCCCAGCATTTT
d_gene: -; v_gene: TRBV27; abundance: few; j_gene: TRBJ2-2; CDR3aa: CASSSTVDTGELFF; CDR3nt: TGTGCCAGCAGTTCGACGGTTGACACCGGGGAGCTGTTTTTT
d_gene: TRBD1; v_gene: TRBV5-1; abundance: -; j_gene: TRBJ2-1; CDR3aa: CASSFNQGALNEQFF; CDR3nt: TGCGCCAGCAGCTTTAACCAGGGGGCCTTAAATGAGCAGTTCTTC
d_gene: TRBD2; v_gene: TRBV11-2; abundance: -; j_gene: TRBJ2-3; CDR3aa: CASSALEAGLADTQYF; CDR3nt: TGTGCCAGCAGCGCTCTCGAAGCGGGGCTAGCAGATACGCAGTATTTT
d_gene: -; v_gene: TRBV28; abundance: many; j_gene: TRBJ1-5; CDR3aa: CAGSAQGLRGRQPQHF; CDR3nt: TGTGCCGGGTCGGCCCAGGGCCTCAGAGGGAGGCAGCCCCAGCATTTT
d_gene: TRBD2; v_gene: TRBV29-1; abundance: many; j_gene: TRBJ2-3; CDR3aa: CSVVAGGTDTQYF; CDR3nt: TGCAGCGTTGTAGCGGGAGGGACAGATACGCAGTATTTT
d_gene: TRBD1; v_gene: TRBV12-3/TRBV12-4; abundance: many; j_gene: TRBJ1-6; CDR3aa: CASSLAQGGSPLHF; CDR3nt: TGTGCCAGCAGTTTAGCGCAGGGGGGGTCACCCCTCCACTTT
d_gene: -; v_gene: TRBV27; abundance: -; j_gene: TRBJ1-5; CDR3aa: CASSLRDKKINSNQPQHF; CDR3nt: TGTGCCAGCAGCCTCCGGGACAAAAAAATAAATAGCAATCAGCCCCAGCATTTT
d_gene: -; v_gene: TRBV12-3/TRBV12-4; abundance: many; j_gene: TRBJ1-5; CDR3aa: CATGGGGGNQPQHF; CDR3nt: TGTGCCACCGGGGGGGGGGGAGGCAATCAGCCCCAGCATTTT
d_gene: -; v_gene: TRBV7-9; abundance: -; j_gene: TRBJ2-1; CDR3aa: CASSLVGKYNEQFF; CDR3nt: TGTGCCAGCAGCTTAGTAGGCAAGTACAATGAGCAGTTCTTC
d_gene: -; v_gene: TRBV19; abundance: many; j_gene: TRBJ1-1; CDR3aa: CASIKLTADEAFF; CDR3nt: TGTGCCAGCATCAAGCTTACGGCAGATGAAGCTTTCTTT
d_gene: TRBD1; v_gene: TRBV20-1; abundance: few; j_gene: TRBJ2-7; CDR3aa: CSAHDRGRAYEQYF; CDR3nt: TGCAGTGCTCATGACAGGGGTCGGGCCTACGAGCAGTACTTC
d_gene: TRBD2; v_gene: TRBV6-1; abundance: -; j_gene: TRBJ2-1; CDR3aa: CASSERSSGRAPEQFF; CDR3nt: TGTGCCAGCAGTGAACGGTCTAGCGGGAGGGCCCCTGAGCAGTTCTTC
d_gene: -; v_gene: TRBV7-3; abundance: few; j_gene: TRBJ2-1; CDR3aa: CASSLRPGGQFF; CDR3nt: TGTGCCAGCAGCTTGAGACCAGGTGGGCAGTTCTTC
d_gene: -; v_gene: TRBV12-3/TRBV12-4; abundance: many; j_gene: TRBJ1-1; CDR3aa: CASSHPRNTEAFF; CDR3nt: TGTGCCAGCAGTCACCCCCGGAACACTGAAGCTTTCTTT
d_gene: TRBD2; v_gene: TRBV7-9; abundance: many; j_gene: TRBJ2-7; CDR3aa: CASSPGTSGTPSYEQYF; CDR3nt: TGTGCCAGCAGCCCTGGGACTAGCGGTACTCCCTCCTACGAGCAGTACTTC
d_gene: -; v_gene: TRBV28; abundance: many; j_gene: TRBJ2-2; CDR3aa: CASRVNTGELFF; CDR3nt: TGTGCCAGCCGAGTGAACACCGGGGAGCTGTTTTTT
d_gene: TRBD1; v_gene: TRBV6-1; abundance: many; j_gene: TRBJ1-5; CDR3aa: CASSRDRGTQPQHF; CDR3nt: TGTGCCAGCAGCCGGGACAGAGGCACTCAGCCCCAGCATTTT
d_gene: TRBD2; v_gene: TRBV10-3; abundance: few; j_gene: TRBJ2-7; CDR3aa: CAISEAGLAGQSSYEQYF; CDR3nt: TGTGCCATCAGTGAGGCGGGACTAGCGGGCCAGAGCTCCTACGAGCAGTACTTC
d_gene: -; v_gene: TRBV7-6; abundance: many; j_gene: TRBJ1-1; CDR3aa: CASSSYNTEAFF; CDR3nt: TGTGCCAGCAGCTCTTATAACACTGAAGCTTTCTTT
d_gene: TRBD2; v_gene: TRBV20-1; abundance: many; j_gene: TRBJ2-1; CDR3aa: CSARGLAGVSYNEQFF; CDR3nt: TGCAGTGCTAGAGGGCTAGCGGGTGTCTCCTACAATGAGCAGTTCTTC
d_gene: -; v_gene: TRBV15; abundance: -; j_gene: TRBJ2-7; CDR3aa: CATSRDLGSSYEQYF; CDR3nt: TGTGCCACCAGCAGAGATCTTGGCAGCTCCTACGAGCAGTACTTC
d_gene: TRBD2; v_gene: TRBV5-1; abundance: few; j_gene: TRBJ2-1; CDR3aa: CASSLSAGDLNEQFF; CDR3nt: TGCGCCAGCAGCTTGTCAGCGGGAGATCTTAATGAGCAGTTCTTC
d_gene: -; v_gene: TRBV6-5; abundance: -; j_gene: TRBJ1-2; CDR3aa: CASSYSVGQGLEGYTF; CDR3nt: TGTGCCAGCAGTTACTCAGTCGGTCAGGGGCTGGAAGGCTACACCTTC
d_gene: TRBD2; v_gene: TRBV7-6; abundance: many; j_gene: TRBJ2-1; CDR3aa: CASSPRAGGPGYNEQFF; CDR3nt: TGTGCCAGCAGCCCCAGAGCGGGGGGGCCGGGCTACAATGAGCAGTTCTTC
d_gene: -; v_gene: TRBV5-8; abundance: few; j_gene: TRBJ2-2; CDR3aa: CASSLYPLLRSTGELFF; CDR3nt: TGTGCCAGCAGCTTGTATCCCCTACTCCGGAGCACCGGGGAGCTGTTTTTT
d_gene: -; v_gene: TRBV12-5; abundance: -; j_gene: TRBJ2-1; CDR3aa: CASGGGWSSFNEQFF; CDR3nt: TGTGCTAGTGGTGGGGGGTGGAGCTCCTTCAATGAGCAGTTCTTC
d_gene: -; v_gene: TRBV7-7; abundance: -; j_gene: TRBJ2-2; CDR3aa: CASSQAGIQNTGELFF; CDR3nt: TGTGCTAGCAGTCAGGCGGGGATCCAGAACACCGGGGAGCTGTTTTTT
d_gene: TRBD1; v_gene: TRBV20-1; abundance: -; j_gene: TRBJ1-5; CDR3aa: CSARDRGDSLQPQHF; CDR3nt: TGCAGTGCTAGAGATCGCGGGGACAGCCTACAGCCCCAGCATTTT
d_gene: TRBD2; v_gene: TRBV5-1; abundance: few; j_gene: TRBJ2-3; CDR3aa: CASDRAGRAGTDTQYF; CDR3nt: TGCGCCAGCGATCGTGCCGGGAGGGCCGGCACAGATACGCAGTATTTT
d_gene: -; v_gene: TRBV14; abundance: many; j_gene: TRBJ1-2; CDR3aa: CASSQGTGTGGYTF; CDR3nt: TGTGCCAGCAGCCAAGGAACAGGGACTGGAGGCTACACCTTC
d_gene: -; v_gene: TRBV20-1; abundance: few; j_gene: TRBJ1-1; CDR3aa: CSAIPTANTEAFF; CDR3nt: TGCAGTGCTATCCCGACGGCGAACACTGAAGCTTTCTTT
d_gene: -; v_gene: TRBV6-1; abundance: many; j_gene: TRBJ2-3; CDR3aa: CATRRADTQYF; CDR3nt: TGTGCCACCAGGCGTGCAGATACGCAGTATTTT